This T cell receptor (beta chain) was identified during a study of blood T cell repertoires in COVID-19. The CDR3 loop spans 17 amino acids. Germline V gene sequence: CDR1 SGHAT, CDR2 FQNNGV. With 5 bases clipped from V and 6 bases from J, the junction kept 18 bases outside the gene matches. Sequencing was performed with immunoSEQ multiplex PCR; in TCRdb, only in-frame clones are kept and a portion is missing. The sample lists some 89,000 clones, roughly 80% occurring once. J is TRBJ2-7 and V is TRBV11-2, with 8 bases aligning to TRBD1. The specimen was peripheral blood. The receptor's source is a man aged 55 to 70 with acute or convalescent COVID-19. The CDR3 region has the DNA TGTGCCAGCAGCCCCAGGAGCGGCAGGGGGCTCTTATCCGAGCAGTACTTC. The encoded protein is CASSPRSGRGLLSEQYF. The full variable domain, its missing parts supplied by reference TRBV11-2 and TRBJ2-7, is EAGVAQSPRYKIIEKRQSVAFWCNPISGHATLYWYQQILGQGPKLLIQFQNNGVVDDSQLPKDRFSAERLKGVDSTLKIQPAKLEDSAVYLCASSPRSGRGLLSEQYFGPGTRLTVT.